This TCR beta chain was captured in a study of spatial heterogeneity in lung cancer. Study-wide background: Samples came from roughly 70 TRACERx patients with untreated early-stage lung cancer.

Time point meaning: blood at routine non-recurrence follow-up after resection. The input material, whole RNA from tumor, nontumor lung or frozen PBMC, was sequenced unsorted. This CDR3 spans 16 amino acids. The germline V and J ends were trimmed by 1 base and 11 bases, with 21 bases remaining between them. Germline V lookup: CDR1 LGHNA, CDR2 YNFKEQ. Unique molecular identifiers tagged every individual TCR cDNA molecule. A single record per CDR3 protein comes from TCRdb applying MiXCR to the 5' RACE reads. Of around 15,000 distinct CDR3 sequences listed, about 19% were seen once; the top ten hold roughly 6.7%.

This sample comprised PBMCs, obtained at follow-up. This sequence joins TRBV4-2 and TRBJ2-1, with D perhaps matching TRBD1 or TRBD2 (7 bases each). The TCR sequence derives from a male donor with early-stage non-small cell lung cancer. CDR3 loop: CASSQVDREGLGQQFF. Written as DNA, the CDR3 is TGTGCCAGCAGCCAAGTCGACAGGGAGGGCCTTGGTCAGCAGTTCTTC.